The source of this T cell receptor (beta chain) is a study of T cell responses to AZD1222 COVID-19 vaccine. Germline V gene lookup returns CDR1 SEHNR and CDR2 FQNEAQ (reference sequence). The V and J ends lost 1 base and 0 bases respectively, with 4 bases between them. The CDR3 runs to 15 residues. Sequencing used immunoSEQ multiplex PCR; TCRdb keeps in-frame clones, though not all of them. The sample records fewer than 150,000 clones, approximately 88% being singletons. The sequencing used peripheral blood, collected on day 0 of AZD1222 vaccination. V is TRBV7-9 and J is TRBJ1-6; D gene unclear. This sequence originates from an adult in good health. In DNA, the CDR3 is TGTGCCAGCAGCTTAGGTAGCTCCTATAATTCACCCCTCCACTTT. Its translation: CASSLGSSYNSPLHF.